This is a list of T cell receptor beta chains from one sample in a study of blood T cell repertoires in COVID-19. Profiling relied on immunoSEQ multiplex PCR, and the TCRdb table lists in-frame clones only, not all of them. The profile covers tens of thousands of clones, with 75% to 90% appearing a single time and around 30% taken by the ten largest. The sample consisted of peripheral blood. The receptors stem from a woman at least 80 years old with COVID-19, enrolled during active disease. The CDR3 runs from the conserved cysteine through the conserved F or W. The order of the fields is D gene, J gene, clone size, V gene, CDR3 DNA, CDR3 protein. D genes are given only for firm matches. Clone size is shown for a subset of rows, as once, few, many or a class of expanded clone.

TRBD1,TRBJ1-5,.,TRBV6-6,TGTGCCAGCAGCCCCGGGACAGGGGGCAACAATCAGCCCCAGCATTTT,CASSPGTGGNNQPQHF
.,TRBJ1-1,few,TRBV6-5,TGTGCCAGCAGTTACGGTACAGGGAGGGACACTGAAGCTTTCTTT,CASSYGTGRDTEAFF
TRBD1,TRBJ2-7,.,TRBV30,TGTGCCTGGAGTGGGGACAGGGCCGAGCAGTACTTC,CAWSGDRAEQYF
.,TRBJ2-1,once,TRBV5-1,TGCGCCAGCAGCTTTGGCCAGGGGAGCAATGAGCAGTTCTTC,CASSFGQGSNEQFF
TRBD1,TRBJ1-2,.,TRBV2,TGTGCCAGCAGTTCCACACAGGGGAAGTCTGGCTACACCTTC,CASSSTQGKSGYTF
TRBD1,TRBJ2-7,.,TRBV7-2,TGTGCCAGCAGATACACAGGGGTCGAGCAGTACTTC,CASRYTGVEQYF
.,TRBJ1-3,.,TRBV6-5,TGTGCCAGCAGTCCTGGTCTGAGCTCTGGAAACACCATATATTTT,CASSPGLSSGNTIYF
TRBD1,TRBJ2-2,.,TRBV19,TGTGCCAGTAGTATCGGACAGGGTGTTAACACCGGGGAGCTGTTTTTT,CASSIGQGVNTGELFF
.,TRBJ2-7,.,TRBV6-5,TGTGCCAGCAGGCTTACAGGGTCCTACGAGCAGTACTTC,CASRLTGSYEQYF
.,TRBJ1-2,.,TRBV19,TGTGCCAGTAGTACAAGGGGGTATGGCTACACCTTC,CASSTRGYGYTF
.,TRBJ2-1,.,TRBV5-1,TGCGCCAGCAGCTTGGGGTCGAGGGAGCAGTTCTTC,CASSLGSREQFF
TRBD1,TRBJ1-4,once,TRBV5-4,TGTGCCAGCAGCCCCGGGGACAGCCCCCGGGCAACTAATGAAAAACTGTTTTTT,CASSPGDSPRATNEKLFF
.,TRBJ1-2,.,TRBV23-1,TGCGCCAGCAGTCAAGGACAATTTATTGGCTACACCTTC,CASSQGQFIGYTF
TRBD1,TRBJ2-2,.,TRBV5-4,TGTGCCAGCAGCTCCGGACAGGGGGTGACCGGGGAGCTGTTTTTT,CASSSGQGVTGELFF
.,TRBJ2-2,.,TRBV5-6,TGTGCCAGCAGCTTCCCAGGGGCCGGGACCGGGGAGCTGTTTTTT,CASSFPGAGTGELFF
.,TRBJ1-2,few,TRBV18,TGTGCCAGCTCACCACAGGGCACGGGGGGCGGTGGCTACACCTTC,CASSPQGTGGGGYTF
TRBD1,TRBJ1-1,.,TRBV15,TGTGCCACCAGCAGAGCCTTAGGACAGGGCACTGAAGCTTTCTTT,CATSRALGQGTEAFF
.,TRBJ1-5,.,TRBV2,TGTGCCAGCAGTGCGGGGGAGGATATTGGGCAGCCCCAGCATTTT,CASSAGEDIGQPQHF
.,TRBJ1-2,.,TRBV27,TGTGCCAGCAGTTTTGGAAGGGGACAACCTAACTATGGCTACACCTTC,CASSFGRGQPNYGYTF
.,TRBJ2-3,.,TRBV11-2,TGTGCCAGCAGCTACTCCCCTAGCACAGATACGCAGTATTTT,CASSYSPSTDTQYF
.,TRBJ2-1,.,TRBV15,TGTGCCACCAGCGCTACCACGGAGCAGTTCTTC,CATSATTEQFF
TRBD2,TRBJ2-2,.,TRBV15,TGTGCCACCAGCAGTTCCGGGGGGGGACGCACCGGGGAGCTGTTTTTT,CATSSSGGGRTGELFF
.,TRBJ2-6,.,TRBV15,TGTGCCACCAGCAGAGAGTACACCAACGTCCTGACTTTC,CATSREYTNVLTF
.,TRBJ1-3,.,TRBV18,TGTGCCAGCTCACCACAACAGGTGGGCTCTGGAAACACCATATATTTT,CASSPQQVGSGNTIYF
.,TRBJ1-1,.,TRBV2,TGTGCCAGCAGTGGGACAGAAAGATTCGCTGAAGCTTTCTTT,CASSGTERFAEAFF
.,TRBJ1-5,.,TRBV7-9,TGTGCCAGCAGCTTAGAGCGGAGCAATCAGCCCCAGCATTTT,CASSLERSNQPQHF
.,TRBJ1-5,.,TRBV10-3,TGTGCCATCAGTGAGCAACAGGGAAGTCAGCCCCAGCATTTT,CAISEQQGSQPQHF
TRBD1,TRBJ1-1,.,TRBV5-6,TGTGCCAGCAGCTACACGACAGGGGTGGGCACTGAAGCTTTCTTT,CASSYTTGVGTEAFF
.,TRBJ2-2,.,TRBV6-5,TGTGCCAGCAGCTCCAACAGGGGAGGCACCGGGGAGCTGTTTTTT,CASSSNRGGTGELFF
.,TRBJ2-1,.,TRBV5-1,TGCGCCAGCAGCTCCGGGACACTGAACAATGAGCAGTTCTTC,CASSSGTLNNEQFF
.,TRBJ1-4,once,TRBV9,TGTGCCAGCAGCGTAGATACAACTAATGAAAAACTGTTTTTT,CASSVDTTNEKLFF
.,TRBJ2-7,.,TRBV18,TGTGCCAGCTCACCACGAGACATTCCCTACGAGCAGTACTTC,CASSPRDIPYEQYF
.,TRBJ2-1,.,TRBV2,TGTGCCAGCAGAGAGAGCTCCTACAATGAGCAGTTCTTC,CASRESSYNEQFF
.,TRBJ1-2,.,TRBV19,TGTGCCAGTGGGCAGAGGCAGGGGTATGGCTACACCTTC,CASGQRQGYGYTF
.,TRBJ2-2,.,TRBV18,TGTGCCAGCTCCCACCCCTCACAGGGATATGGCGGGGAGCTGTTTTTT,CASSHPSQGYGGELFF
TRBD1,TRBJ2-1,.,TRBV6-5,TGTGCCAGCAGTCAGGACAGGGGAAGGGTCTGGAAGCAGTTCTTC,CASSQDRGRVWKQFF
.,TRBJ1-5,.,TRBV19,TGTGCCAGTTTGGACAGAAATAGCAATCAGCCCCAGCATTTT,CASLDRNSNQPQHF
.,TRBJ2-5,few,TRBV7-9,TGTGCCAGCAGCTTAGCCTCCTCGGGGTTGGAGACCCAGTACTTC,CASSLASSGLETQYF
TRBD2,TRBJ2-7,.,TRBV5-1,TGCGCCAGCAGCAACGGGGGGACGCGGGGCGAGCAGTACTTC,CASSNGGTRGEQYF
TRBD1,TRBJ1-2,once,TRBV7-2,TGTGCCAGCAGCTTAGAGGGACAGCCTTCCGGCTACACCTTC,CASSLEGQPSGYTF
TRBD1,TRBJ1-3,.,TRBV2,TGTGCCAGCCGGACAGGCGGCGGAAACACCATATATTTT,CASRTGGGNTIYF
.,TRBJ1-5,few,TRBV28,TGTGCCTCCGGGGGGAATAGCAATCAGCCCCAGCATTTT,CASGGNSNQPQHF
.,TRBJ2-6,.,TRBV3-1/TRBV3-2,TGTGCCAGCAGCCCAGACCCCGGTCTTGGGGCCAACGTCCTGACTTTC,CASSPDPGLGANVLTF
.,TRBJ1-4,.,TRBV3-1/TRBV3-2,TGTGCCAGCAGCCCCACTCCCACAGGGAGTAATGAAAAACTGTTTTTT,CASSPTPTGSNEKLFF
TRBD2,TRBJ2-3,many,TRBV7-2,TGTGCCAGCAGCTTCAGAGCGGGGGGGCCGTCAGATACGCAGTATTTT,CASSFRAGGPSDTQYF
TRBD1,TRBJ1-2,.,TRBV9,TGTGCCAGCAGCGCGGACAGGGGGTCTCGTGGCTACACCTTC,CASSADRGSRGYTF
.,TRBJ1-5,.,TRBV7-8,TGTGCCAGCAGCTACTCTCAGAGGGGCAATCAGCCCCAGCATTTT,CASSYSQRGNQPQHF
.,TRBJ1-6,.,TRBV6-2/TRBV6-3,TGTGCCAGCAGCGGACTGATCAATTCACCCCTCCACTTT,CASSGLINSPLHF
TRBD1,TRBJ2-7,.,TRBV5-1,TGCGCCAGCAGCCCTACCGGGACAGGGAGAACCTACGAGCAGTACTTC,CASSPTGTGRTYEQYF
.,TRBJ1-1,few,TRBV5-8,TGTGCCCCTTGGAAAGGACAGAGGAACACTGAAGCTTTCTTT,CAPWKGQRNTEAFF
TRBD2,TRBJ2-3,.,TRBV7-9,TGTGCCAGCAGCAATAGCGGGGGGGCCTCAGATACGCAGTATTTT,CASSNSGGASDTQYF
.,TRBJ1-1,.,TRBV9,TGTGCCAGCAGCGTAGCTTCGGGGAACACTGAAGCTTTCTTT,CASSVASGNTEAFF
TRBD1,TRBJ1-1,.,TRBV28,TGTGCCAGCAGTCCAGACAGGGCCCGTGGAGCTTTCTTT,CASSPDRARGAFF